Shown below are 11 T cell receptor beta chains from a single sample sequenced in a study of blood T cell repertoires in COVID-19. Data came from immunoSEQ multiplex PCR; TCRdb stores just in-frame clones and leaves some out. The table lists 250,000 to 350,000 clones, about 85% of them singletons. Sequenced input: PBMCs or T cells enriched from blood (not recorded which). The receptors stem from a woman in her forties or fifties who had recovered from COVID-19.

This rearrangement joins TRBV2 to TRBJ1-6; maybe TRBD1 (6 bases). The CDR3 loop spans 14 amino acids. Germline lookup yields CDR1 SNHLY and CDR2 FYNNEI. Deletions cut 6 bases from V and 4 bases from J, with 10 bases between. The CDR3 loop is CASRRDNYNSPLHF. The CDR3 region has the DNA TGTGCCAGCAGGAGGGACAATTATAATTCACCCCTCCACTTT.

This chain joins TRBV2 and TRBJ2-7; the D gene is possibly TRBD2 (5 bases). CDR1 is SNHLY, CDR2 FYNNEI, per germline. Between the trimmed V and J ends, which lost 8 bases and 6 bases, there was a span of 14 bases. The CDR3 runs 12 residues. The CDR3 here is CASEGLALEQYF. CDR3 nucleotides: TGTGCCAGCGAGGGCCTGGCTCTCGAGCAGTACTTC.

This CDR3 reads CASSQDGSGEAYEQYF. The CDR3 DNA sequence: TGTGCCAGCAGCCAAGATGGTTCGGGGGAGGCCTACGAGCAGTACTTC. This sequence joins TRBV3-1 (or the pseudogene TRBV3-2) and TRBJ2-7, with a weak D call TRBD2 (6 bases). Germline V gene sequence: CDR1 LGHDT, CDR2 YNNKEL (reference sequence). Trimming took 0 bases from V and 2 from J, leaving 14 bases between them. This CDR3 contains 16 residues.

V gene TRBV15 combines with J gene TRBJ2-5; TRBD2 might be the D (6 bases). Germline V gene lookup returns CDR1 LNHNV and CDR2 YYDKDF (reference sequence). The CDR3 totals 17 residues. V dropped 4 bases and J dropped 11 bases, with 29 bases sitting between them. CDR3 nucleotide sequence: TGTGCCACCAGCACGAGGGGCCTGGGACCCGGGCCGGAGGGGCAGTACTTC. Encoded protein: CATSTRGLGPGPEGQYF.

The chain recombines TRBV14 with TRBJ2-6; the match to TRBD2 covers 10 bases. The germline V gene encodes CDR1 SGHDN and CDR2 FVKESK. The CDR3 has 21 amino acids. V gave up 1 base and J gave up 4 bases; unmatched junction bases: 16. In nucleotides, the CDR3 is TGTGCCAGCAGCCAAGTCTCGGCGTTAGGAGCGGGAGGGGGCGGGGCCAACGTCCTGACTTTC. Its protein is CASSQVSALGAGGGGANVLTF.

The CDR3 DNA is TGTGCCAGCACCCGAGCCCGGGAAGTCGCGAACACCGGGGAGCTGTTTTTT. Translating gives CASTRAREVANTGELFF. This chain links TRBV2 with TRBJ2-2; weak D call: TRBD2 (5 bases). The CDR3 totals 17 residues. Germline CDR1 reads SNHLY; CDR2 reads FYNNEI. The V and J ends lost 7 bases and 0 bases respectively, with 18 bases between them.

The V call is TRBV21-1, the J call TRBJ2-5; TRBD2 reflects the table's D call only, with no check against the DNA. TRBV21-1 is classified as a pseudogene. The CDR3 spans 19 residues. The CDR3 DNA follows: TGTGCCAGCAGCAAACGGGCAGGTGTGCCTAGCGGGGGGGGAGAGACCCAGTACTTC. Residues: CASSKRAGVPSGGGETQYF.

The chain is built from TRBV29-1 and TRBJ2-7; D may be TRBD1 (7 bases). The CDR3 runs 12 residues. V was cut by 6 bases and J by 4 bases, with 13 bases left in between. From germline, CDR1 is SQVTM and CDR2 ANQGSEA. The CDR3 region has the DNA TGCAGCGTCGCGGAGGGACAGTACGAGCAGTACTTC. Protein: CSVAEGQYEQYF.

This sequence joins TRBV7-6 and TRBJ1-1; D call uncertain. Germline CDR1 and CDR2: SGHVS and FNYEAQ. The V end lost 3 bases, the J end lost 0 bases, and 8 bases lay between the germline ends. This CDR3 has 14 amino acids. CDR3: CASSFSDMNTEAFF. DNA of the CDR3: TGTGCCAGCAGCTTCTCAGATATGAACACTGAAGCTTTCTTT.

The chain employs TRBV19 and TRBJ1-2; 8 bases fit TRBD1. The germline V gene encodes CDR1 LNHDA and CDR2 SQIVND (reference sequence). The ends lost 4 bases at V and 2 bases at J; junction bases unmatched: 6. The CDR3 totals 15 residues. The CDR3 DNA is TGTGCCAGTAGTAAGGGGGACAGGTTGAACTATGGCTACACCTTC. Translated: CASSKGDRLNYGYTF.

This chain connects TRBV4-2 to TRBJ2-7, with 11 bases lining up with TRBD2. After removal of 4 bases from V and 1 base from J, the junction contained 9 bases not matched to a gene. In germline, CDR1 is LGHNA, CDR2 YNFKEQ. This CDR3 contains 17 residues. CDR3 in amino acids: CASSPGLAGTYSYEQYF. CDR3 DNA sequence: TGTGCCAGCAGCCCAGGACTAGCGGGCACTTATTCCTACGAGCAGTACTTC.